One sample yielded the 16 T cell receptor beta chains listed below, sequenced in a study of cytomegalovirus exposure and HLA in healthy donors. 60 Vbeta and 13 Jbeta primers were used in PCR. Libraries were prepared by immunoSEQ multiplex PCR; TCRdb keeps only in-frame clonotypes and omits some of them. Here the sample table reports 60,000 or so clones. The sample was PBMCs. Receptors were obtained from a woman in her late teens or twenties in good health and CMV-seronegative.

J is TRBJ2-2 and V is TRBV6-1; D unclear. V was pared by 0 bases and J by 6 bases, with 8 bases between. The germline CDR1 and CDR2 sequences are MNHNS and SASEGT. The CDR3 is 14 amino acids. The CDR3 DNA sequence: TGTGCCAGCAGTGAAGCGACATGGGCCGGGGAGCTGTTTTTT. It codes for CASSEATWAGELFF.

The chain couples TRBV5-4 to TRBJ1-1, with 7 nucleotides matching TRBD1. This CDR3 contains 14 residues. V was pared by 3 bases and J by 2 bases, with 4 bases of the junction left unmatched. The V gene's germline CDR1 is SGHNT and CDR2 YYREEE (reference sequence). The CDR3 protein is CASSSGQRNTEAFF. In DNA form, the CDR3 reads TGTGCCAGCAGCTCGGGACAGAGAAACACTGAAGCTTTCTTT.

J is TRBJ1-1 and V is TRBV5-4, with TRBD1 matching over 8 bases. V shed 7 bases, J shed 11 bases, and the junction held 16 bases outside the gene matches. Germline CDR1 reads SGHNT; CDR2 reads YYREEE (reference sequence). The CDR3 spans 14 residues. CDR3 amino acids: CASSSLGQEEWAFF. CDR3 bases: TGTGCCAGCTCCTCCTTGGGACAGGAAGAGTGGGCTTTCTTT.

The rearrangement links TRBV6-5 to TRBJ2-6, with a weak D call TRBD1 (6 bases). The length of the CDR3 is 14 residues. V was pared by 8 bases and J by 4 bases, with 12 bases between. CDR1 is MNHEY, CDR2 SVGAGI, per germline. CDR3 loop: CASRTGFGANVLTF. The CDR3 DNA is TGTGCCAGCCGCACAGGGTTCGGGGCCAACGTCCTGACTTTC.

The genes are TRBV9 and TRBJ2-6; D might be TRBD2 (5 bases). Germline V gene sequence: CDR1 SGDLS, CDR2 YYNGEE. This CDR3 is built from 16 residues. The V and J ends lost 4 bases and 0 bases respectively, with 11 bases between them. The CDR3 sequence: CASSNRRDSGANVLTF. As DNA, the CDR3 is TGTGCCAGCAGCAACCGACGGGACTCTGGGGCCAACGTCCTGACTTTC.

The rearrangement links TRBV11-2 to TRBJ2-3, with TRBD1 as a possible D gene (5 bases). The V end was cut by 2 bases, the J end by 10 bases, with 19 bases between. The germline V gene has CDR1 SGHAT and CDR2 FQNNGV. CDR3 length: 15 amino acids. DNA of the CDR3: TGTGCCAGCAGCTTACCCTGGACAACCTACGATGCGCAGTATTTT. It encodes CASSLPWTTYDAQYF.

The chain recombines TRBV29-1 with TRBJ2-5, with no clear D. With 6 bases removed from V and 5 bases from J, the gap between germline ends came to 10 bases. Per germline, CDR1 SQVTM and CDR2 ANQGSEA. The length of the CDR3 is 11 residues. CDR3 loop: CSVYRRETQYF. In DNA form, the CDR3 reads TGCAGCGTATATCGTCGGGAGACCCAGTACTTC.

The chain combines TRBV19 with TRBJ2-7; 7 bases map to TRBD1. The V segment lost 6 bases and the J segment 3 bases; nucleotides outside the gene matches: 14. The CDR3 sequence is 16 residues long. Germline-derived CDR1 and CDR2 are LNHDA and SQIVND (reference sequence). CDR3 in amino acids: CASSHAGTVPIYEQYF. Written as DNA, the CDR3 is TGTGCCAGTAGCCACGCCGGGACAGTTCCCATCTACGAGCAGTACTTC.

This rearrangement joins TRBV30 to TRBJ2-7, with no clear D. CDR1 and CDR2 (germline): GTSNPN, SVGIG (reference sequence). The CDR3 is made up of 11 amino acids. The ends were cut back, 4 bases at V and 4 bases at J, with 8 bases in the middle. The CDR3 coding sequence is TGTGCCTGGACGGGTAGTTACGAGCAGTACTTC. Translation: CAWTGSYEQYF.

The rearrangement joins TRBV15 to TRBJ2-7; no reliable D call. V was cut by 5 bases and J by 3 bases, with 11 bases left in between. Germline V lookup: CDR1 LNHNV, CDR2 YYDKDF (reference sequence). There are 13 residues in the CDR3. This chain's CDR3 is CATSYALSYEQYF. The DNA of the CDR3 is TGTGCCACCAGCTACGCCCTTAGCTACGAGCAGTACTTC.

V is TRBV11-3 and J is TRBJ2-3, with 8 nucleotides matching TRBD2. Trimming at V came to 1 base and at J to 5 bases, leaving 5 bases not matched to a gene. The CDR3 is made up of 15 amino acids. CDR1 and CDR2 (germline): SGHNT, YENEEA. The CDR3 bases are TGTGCCAGCAGCTTAGGATCGGGGGGGGAAGATACGCAGTATTTT. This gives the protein CASSLGSGGEDTQYF.

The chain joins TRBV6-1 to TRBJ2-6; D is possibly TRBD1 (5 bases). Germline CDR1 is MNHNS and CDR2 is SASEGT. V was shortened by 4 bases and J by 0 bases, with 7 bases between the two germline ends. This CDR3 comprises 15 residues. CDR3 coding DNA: TGTGCCAGCAGTGTCGACAGCTCTGGGGCCAACGTCCTGACTTTC. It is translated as CASSVDSSGANVLTF.

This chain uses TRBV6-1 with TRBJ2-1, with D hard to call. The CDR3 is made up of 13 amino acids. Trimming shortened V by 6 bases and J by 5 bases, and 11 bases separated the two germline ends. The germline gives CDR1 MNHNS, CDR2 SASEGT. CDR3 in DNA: TGTGCCAGCAGCGCTCGTTTAGACAATGAGCAGTTCTTC. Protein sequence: CASSARLDNEQFF.

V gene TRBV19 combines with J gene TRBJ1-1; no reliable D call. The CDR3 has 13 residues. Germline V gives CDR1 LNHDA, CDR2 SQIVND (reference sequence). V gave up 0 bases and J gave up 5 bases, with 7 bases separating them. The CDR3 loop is CASSIEAGTEAFF. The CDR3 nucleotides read TGTGCCAGTAGTATAGAGGCGGGTACTGAAGCTTTCTTT. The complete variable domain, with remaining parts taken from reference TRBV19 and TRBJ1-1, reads DGGITQSPKYLFRKEGQNVTLSCEQNLNHDAMYWYRQDPGQGLRLIYYSQIVNDFQKGDIAEGYSVSREKKESFPLTVTSAQKNPTAFYLCASSIEAGTEAFFGQGTRLTVV.

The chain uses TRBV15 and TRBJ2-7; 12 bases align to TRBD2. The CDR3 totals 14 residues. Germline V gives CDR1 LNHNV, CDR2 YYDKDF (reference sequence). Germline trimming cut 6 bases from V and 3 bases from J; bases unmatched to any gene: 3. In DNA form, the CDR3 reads TGTGCCACCAGAGCTAGCGGGGGGGACTACGAGCAGTACTTC. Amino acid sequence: CATRASGGDYEQYF.

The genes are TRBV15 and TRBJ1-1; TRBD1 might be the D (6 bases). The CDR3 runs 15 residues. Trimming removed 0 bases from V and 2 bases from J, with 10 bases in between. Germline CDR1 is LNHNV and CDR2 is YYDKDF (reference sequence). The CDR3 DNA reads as TGTGCCACCAGCAGAGATAGAGGGGGAAACACTGAAGCTTTCTTT. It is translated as CATSRDRGGNTEAFF.